Shown below are 27 T cell receptor beta chains from a single sample sequenced in a study of blood T cell repertoires in COVID-19. Generated by immunoSEQ multiplex PCR, the TCRdb table keeps only in-frame clones and is missing some. Here the sample spans 140,000 to 150,000 clones, more than 80% being singletons. What was sequenced was peripheral blood. The receptors here all came from a woman aged 55-69 years with active COVID-19.

The J gene is TRBJ2-1, the V gene TRBV11-2; 7 nucleotides agree with TRBD2. The CDR3 length is 15 residues. The germline CDR1 and CDR2 sequences are SGHAT and FQNNGV. The V and J ends lost 5 bases and 4 bases, in that order; junction bases with no gene match: 8. This chain's CDR3 is CASSPPASGYNEQFF. Written as DNA, the CDR3 is TGTGCCAGCAGCCCCCCGGCTAGCGGTTACAATGAGCAGTTCTTC.

This clone appeared once. The chain combines TRBV7-6 with TRBJ1-4; 7 bases map to TRBD1. The germline V gene has CDR1 SGHVS and CDR2 FNYEAQ. V lost 0 bases, J lost 4 bases, and 5 bases stayed unmatched. This CDR3 is built from 16 residues. CDR3 loop: CASSLAGTANNEKLFF. CDR3 coding DNA: TGTGCCAGCAGCTTAGCCGGGACAGCCAATAATGAAAAACTGTTTTTT.

This clone has only a few counts. J is TRBJ1-4 and V is TRBV19, with a tentative D call TRBD1 (5 bases). In germline, CDR1 is LNHDA, CDR2 SQIVND (reference sequence). This CDR3 comprises 13 residues. The V and J ends lost 5 bases and 8 bases respectively, with 12 bases between them. The CDR3 here is CASSLGGSEKLFF. In DNA form, the CDR3 reads TGTGCCAGTAGTTTGGGGGGTTCAGAAAAACTGTTTTTT.

The rearrangement joins TRBV7-9 to TRBJ2-7; D ambiguous. The germline CDR1 and CDR2 sequences are SEHNR and FQNEAQ (reference sequence). The CDR3 loop spans 12 amino acids. V was cut by 0 bases and J by 2 bases, with 2 bases left in between. CDR3 protein: CASSLATYEQYF. DNA for the CDR3: TGTGCCAGCAGCTTAGCTACCTACGAGCAGTACTTC.

This sequence joins TRBV4-3 and TRBJ1-2; D may be TRBD1 (6 bases). The CDR3 runs to 15 residues. Per germline, CDR1 LGHNA and CDR2 YSLEER. The V end was cut by 0 bases, the J end by 2 bases, with 10 bases between. The CDR3 sequence is CASSQDRQANYGYTF. DNA for the CDR3: TGCGCCAGCAGCCAAGATAGACAGGCCAACTATGGCTACACCTTC.

This chain uses TRBV19 with TRBJ2-1; 9 bases map to TRBD1. The CDR3 totals 15 residues. V lost 5 bases to trimming and J lost 5 bases; unmatched junction nucleotides: 7. Germline lookup yields CDR1 LNHDA and CDR2 SQIVND (reference sequence). Here the CDR3 DNA reads TGTGCCAGTAGTTACGGGACAGGGAGTAACAATGAGCAGTTCTTC. It is translated as CASSYGTGSNNEQFF.

V usage is TRBV21-1 and J usage is TRBJ2-1; the table names TRBD1, a call not compared with the DNA. TRBV21-1 is a listed pseudogene. This CDR3 has 18 residues. The CDR3 DNA sequence: TGTGCCAGCAGCAAAGGAAACCTGGGACAGGGGTCAGACAATGAGCAGTTCTTC. This sequence encodes CASSKGNLGQGSDNEQFF.

This clone appeared a single time. The V and J genes are TRBV5-1 and TRBJ2-1, with 8 bases fitting TRBD2. The CDR3 totals 16 residues. CDR1 SGHRS and CDR2 YFSETQ come from the germline V gene. Trimming cost V 0 bases and J 2 bases; bases outside gene matches: 4. CDR3 in DNA: TGCGCCAGCAGCTTGGAAGGAGCGGGAGCCTACAATGAGCAGTTCTTC. This gives the protein CASSLEGAGAYNEQFF. The full variable domain, in which reference TRBV5-1 and TRBJ2-1 provide the parts outside the CDR3, is KAGVTQTPRYLIKTRGQQVTLSCSPISGHRSVSWYQQTPGQGLQFLFEYFSETQRNKGNFPGRFSGRQFSNSRSEMNVSTLELGDSALYLCASSLEGAGAYNEQFFGPGTRLTVL.

The chain joins TRBV24-1 to TRBJ1-1; D is unclear. The CDR3 length is 13 residues. V was shortened by 12 bases and J by 0 bases, with 13 bases between the two germline ends. Per germline, CDR1 KGHDR and CDR2 SFDVKD. Here the CDR3 DNA reads TGTGCCGTCCAGTGGCGGGTGAACACTGAAGCTTTCTTT. Translated: CAVQWRVNTEAFF.

The J gene is TRBJ2-1, the V gene TRBV28; TRBD2 agrees at 8 bases. J gave up 2 bases and V 2 bases, and 11 bases lay outside the gene matches. The CDR3 has 18 residues. Germline assignment: CDR1 MDHEN and CDR2 SYDVKM. The CDR3 region is CASSLPAGAPRAYNEQFF. DNA of the CDR3: TGTGCCAGCAGTTTACCAGCGGGAGCCCCCAGGGCCTACAATGAGCAGTTCTTC.

The CDR3 nucleotides read TGTGCCAGCAGCGGACGACAGGGGGACTACTATGGCTACACCTTC. It yields the protein CASSGRQGDYYGYTF. This chain joins TRBV9 and TRBJ1-2, with 9 bases aligning to TRBD1. V lost 3 bases, J lost 3 bases, and 6 bases stayed unmatched. The CDR3 sequence is 15 residues long. The germline V gene encodes CDR1 SGDLS and CDR2 YYNGEE.

This chain links TRBV5-1 with TRBJ2-1, with a weak D call TRBD2 (7 bases). V was clipped by 8 bases and J by 5 bases, with 20 bases between them. The CDR3 is 15 residues long. Germline CDR1 reads SGHRS; CDR2 reads YFSETQ. CDR3 sequence reads: CASGLGGAQNNEQFF. The CDR3 DNA sequence: TGCGCCAGTGGACTTGGGGGGGCGCAGAACAATGAGCAGTTCTTC.

V and J are TRBV27 and TRBJ2-7, with 8 positions matching TRBD1. Germline CDR1 MNHEY, CDR2 SMNVEV (reference sequence). V trimming: 5 bases; J trimming: 0 bases; junction bases outside the gene matches: 6. The CDR3 extends over 15 amino acids. CDR3 protein: CASSPDRDGSYEQYF. The CDR3 coding sequence is TGTGCCAGCAGTCCGGACAGGGACGGCTCCTACGAGCAGTACTTC.

V gene TRBV18 combines with J gene TRBJ2-7; 7 bases are a match to TRBD1. Germline CDR1 and CDR2: KGHSH and LQKENI. V dropped 3 bases and J dropped 10; count of bases not matched to a gene: 3. The CDR3 has 11 residues. This CDR3 reads CASSPDRAQYF. CDR3 nucleotide sequence: TGTGCCAGCTCACCCGACAGGGCCCAGTACTTC.

The chain couples TRBV28 to TRBJ1-5; 9 bases are shared with TRBD1. CDR3 length equals 16 residues. CDR1 is MDHEN and CDR2 is SYDVKM in the germline V gene. J was trimmed by 6 bases and V by 2 bases; bases with no gene match: 8. This CDR3 is CASSLPRDRAGQPQHF. In DNA form, the CDR3 reads TGTGCCAGCAGTTTACCCCGGGACAGGGCGGGTCAGCCCCAGCATTTT.

The chain couples TRBV27 to TRBJ1-1; TRBD1 aligns across 10 bases. The CDR3 contains 13 residues. With 4 bases clipped from V and 10 bases from J, the junction kept 6 bases outside the gene matches. Germline CDR1 reads MNHEY; CDR2 reads SMNVEV (reference sequence). Here the CDR3 reads CASSYGQGGGAFF. Written as DNA, the CDR3 is TGTGCCAGCAGTTACGGACAGGGGGGAGGAGCTTTCTTT.

V and J are TRBV4-1 and TRBJ2-3; D is perhaps TRBD2 (6 bases). Germline CDR1 reads MGHRA; CDR2 reads YSYEKL. Trimming took off 4 bases at V and 8 bases at J, with 16 bases between the two ends. This CDR3 has 14 residues. CDR3 sequence reads: CASSRGLNAGTQYF. The CDR3 region has the DNA TGCGCCAGCAGCCGCGGACTAAACGCCGGTACGCAGTATTTT.

The chain joins TRBV28 to TRBJ1-4; D is undetermined. V was trimmed by 4 bases and J by 5 bases, leaving 11 bases between them. Germline CDR1 and CDR2: MDHEN and SYDVKM. The CDR3 length is 14 residues. Written as DNA, the CDR3 is TGTGCCAGCAGTTCCAGTCCCCTGAATGAAAAACTGTTTTTT. It codes for CASSSSPLNEKLFF.

This chain links TRBV15 with TRBJ2-1, with 7 bases that match TRBD2. J lost 1 base, V lost 6 bases, and 12 bases had no gene match. The CDR3 contains 17 residues. Per germline, CDR1 LNHNV and CDR2 YYDKDF (reference sequence). The CDR3 protein is CATSRRLATFSYNEQFF. The CDR3 coding sequence is TGTGCCACCAGTCGACGACTAGCCACTTTTTCCTACAATGAGCAGTTCTTC.

The chain combines TRBV11-2 with TRBJ1-3; weak D call: TRBD1 (5 bases). Trimming took 1 base from V and 0 from J, leaving 10 bases between them. The CDR3 length is 16 residues. The germline CDR1 and CDR2 sequences are SGHAT and FQNNGV. CDR3 nucleotides: TGTGCCAGCAGCTTAGGCGAGGGACTCTCTGGAAACACCATATATTTT. Its protein is CASSLGEGLSGNTIYF.

The chain is built from TRBV28 and TRBJ2-1; 7 positions match TRBD2. Germline trimming cut 2 bases from V and 3 bases from J; bases unmatched to any gene: 10. Germline V gene sequence: CDR1 MDHEN, CDR2 SYDVKM. The CDR3 extends over 17 amino acids. The CDR3 DNA is TGTGCCAGCAGTTTAAGGGCGGGAGCTATTGGCTACAATGAGCAGTTCTTC. This translates into CASSLRAGAIGYNEQFF. Looking up the rest from reference TRBV28 and TRBJ2-1 gives the full variable domain: DVKVTQSSRYLVKRTGEKVFLECVQDMDHENMFWYRQDPGLGLRLIYFSYDVKMKEKGDIPEGYSVSREKKERFSLILESASTNQTSMYLCASSLRAGAIGYNEQFFGPGTRLTVL.

CDR3 bases: TGTGCCAGTAGTATAAGGACAGGGGACTATGGCTACACCTTC. Translated, it gives CASSIRTGDYGYTF. The chain joins TRBV19 to TRBJ1-2, with TRBD1 matching over 9 bases. The length of the CDR3 is 14 residues. The trim removed 2 bases at V and 3 bases at J, leaving 1 base unmatched. In germline, CDR1 is LNHDA, CDR2 SQIVND (reference sequence).

CDR3 DNA sequence: TGTGCCAGTAGTATGGAGGGGGCCTCTGGGGCCAACGTCCTGACTTTC. This gives the protein CASSMEGASGANVLTF. The chain is built from TRBV19 and TRBJ2-6; tentatively, D is TRBD1 (7 bases). The CDR3 consists of 16 residues. V lost 3 bases and J 0 bases, leaving 9 bases between the germline ends. Germline values: CDR1 LNHDA, CDR2 SQIVND (reference sequence).

The rearrangement uses TRBV5-6 and TRBJ1-3; D gene ambiguous. V lost 2 bases and J lost 3, with 6 bases in between. In germline, CDR1 is SGHDT, CDR2 YYEEEE. This CDR3 is 13 amino acids long. CDR3 in amino acids: CASSLADGNTIYF. DNA of the CDR3: TGTGCCAGCAGCTTAGCCGATGGAAACACCATATATTTT. The full variable domain, with the rest looked up from reference TRBV5-6 and TRBJ1-3, is DAGVTQSPTHLIKTRGQQVTLRCSPKSGHDTVSWYQQALGQGPQFIFQYYEEEERQRGNFPDRFSGHQFPNYSSELNVNALLLGDSALYLCASSLADGNTIYFGEGSWLTVV.

The genes are TRBV2 and TRBJ2-7, with a tentative D call TRBD2 (5 bases). CDR1 and CDR2 (germline): SNHLY, FYNNEI. The ends were cut back, 5 bases at V and 3 bases at J, with 8 bases in the middle. This CDR3 has 12 amino acids. The CDR3 is CASSPGFYEQYF. The CDR3 nucleotides read TGTGCCAGCAGTCCGGGGTTCTACGAGCAGTACTTC.

V is TRBV29-1 and J is TRBJ2-1; no clear D. Between the trimmed V and J ends, which lost 3 bases and 4 bases, there was a span of 7 bases. This CDR3 spans 12 amino acids. Germline V gene data show CDR1 as SQVTM and CDR2 as ANQGSEA. The CDR3 reads CSVDRVYNEQFF. The CDR3 nucleotides are TGCAGCGTTGATCGGGTTTACAATGAGCAGTTCTTC.

CDR3 bases: TGTGCCAGCAGCTTTGCTAGCGGGAGAACCGGGGAGCTGTTTTTT. It is translated as CASSFASGRTGELFF. The genes are TRBV7-2 and TRBJ2-2; 10 nucleotides agree with TRBD2. V shed 3 bases, J shed 5 bases, and the junction held 3 bases outside the gene matches. The CDR3 has 15 amino acids. Looked up from germline, CDR1 is SGHTA and CDR2 is FQGNSA.